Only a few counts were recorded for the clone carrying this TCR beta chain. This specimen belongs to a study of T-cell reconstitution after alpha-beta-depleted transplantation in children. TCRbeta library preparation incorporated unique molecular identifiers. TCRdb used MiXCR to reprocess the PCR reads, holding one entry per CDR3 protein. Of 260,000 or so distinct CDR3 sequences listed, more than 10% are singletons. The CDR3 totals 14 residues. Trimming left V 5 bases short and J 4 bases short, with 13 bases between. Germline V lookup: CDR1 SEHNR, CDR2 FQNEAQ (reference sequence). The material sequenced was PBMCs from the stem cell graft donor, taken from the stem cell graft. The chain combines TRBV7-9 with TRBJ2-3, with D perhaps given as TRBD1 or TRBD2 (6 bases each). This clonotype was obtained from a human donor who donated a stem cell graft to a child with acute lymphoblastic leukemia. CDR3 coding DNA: TGTGCCAGCAGCGTAGGGGGGTTAGCAGATACGCAGTATTTT. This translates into CASSVGGLADTQYF.